Shown below are 27 T cell receptor beta chains from a single sample sequenced in a study of identical twins. TCRdb fed the 5' RACE reads into MiXCR, producing one record per CDR3 protein. The repertoire has 400,000 to 650,000 distinct CDR3 sequences, about 20% of them found once; the top ten carry roughly 0.91%. These data also featured in a second study, about T cells expressing NK-cell markers.

The sample comprised CD4+ T cells sorted from blood. All receptors come from a woman in her late teens or twenties in good health.

This sequence joins TRBV6-9 and TRBJ2-7, with D possibly matching TRBD1 (6 bases). V lost 10 bases and J lost 0, with 16 bases in between. The CDR3 consists of 14 residues. Germline values: CDR1 MNHGY, CDR2 SVAAGI. For the CDR3, the DNA is TGTGCCATCACTGAGGGGGTAAGCTCCTACGAGCAGTACTTC. It encodes CAITEGVSSYEQYF.

This sequence joins TRBV7-3 and TRBJ2-2, with 9 positions matching TRBD2. The V segment lost 3 bases and the J segment 6 bases; nucleotides outside the gene matches: 2. Looked up from germline, CDR1 is SGHTA and CDR2 is FQGTGA. The CDR3 has 14 amino acids. This chain's CDR3 is CASSFSGGAGELFF. The CDR3 DNA follows: TGTGCCAGCAGCTTTAGCGGGGGAGCCGGGGAGCTGTTTTTT.

The CDR3 here is CATERNNYEQYF. The CDR3 nucleotides read TGTGCCACCGAGAGGAACAACTACGAGCAGTACTTC. The genes are TRBV24-1 and TRBJ2-7; D gene unclear. Trimming took off 9 bases at V and 3 bases at J, with 11 bases between the two ends. The germline V gene has CDR1 KGHDR and CDR2 SFDVKD. The CDR3 covers 12 residues.

This rearrangement joins TRBV7-9 to TRBJ2-1; 7 bases fit TRBD1. Per the germline V gene, CDR1 is SEHNR and CDR2 is FQNEAQ (reference sequence). The CDR3 runs to 15 residues. J was trimmed by 4 bases and V by 3 bases; bases with no gene match: 6. The CDR3 is CASSLRGLPYNEQFF. For the CDR3, the DNA is TGTGCCAGCAGCTTGAGGGGGCTTCCGTACAATGAGCAGTTCTTC.

There are a few counts of this clonotype. V usage is TRBV12-3 or TRBV12-4 and J usage is TRBJ2-1; no clear D. Trimming cost V 3 bases and J 9 bases, with 12 bases left between them. The CDR3 spans 13 residues. In nucleotides, the CDR3 is TGTGCCAGCAGTTTGCTAAGTCGTGGTGAGCAGTTCTTC. Translated: CASSLLSRGEQFF.

This rearrangement joins TRBV6-1 to TRBJ2-3, with 7 bases lining up with TRBD1. The V gene end was trimmed by 7 bases and the J gene end by 2 bases; junction bases not matched to a gene: 6. This CDR3 has 14 amino acids. CDR1 and CDR2 from the germline V gene are MNHNS and SASEGT. This CDR3 is CASNRDRPTDTQYF. The CDR3 DNA sequence: TGTGCCAGCAACCGGGACAGACCCACAGATACGCAGTATTTT.

The gene calls are TRBV7-2 and TRBJ1-2; D uncertain. The CDR3 spans 13 residues. The germline CDR1 and CDR2 sequences are SGHTA and FQGNSA. V shed 5 bases and J shed 4 bases, with 11 bases lying between them. The CDR3 is CASSVRSFYGYTF. In DNA, the CDR3 is TGTGCCAGCAGCGTAAGATCGTTCTATGGCTACACCTTC.

Only a few counts were recorded for this clonotype. This chain connects TRBV20-1 to TRBJ2-7, with D uncertain. The CDR3 runs to 13 residues. The V gene's germline CDR1 is DFQATT and CDR2 SNEGSKA (reference sequence). V was trimmed by 6 bases and J by 3 bases, leaving 15 bases between them. DNA for the CDR3: TGCAGTGCCCACCTGGGCGGCTACTACGAGCAGTACTTC. This sequence encodes CSAHLGGYYEQYF.

This clonotype was found many times. This chain links TRBV5-1 with TRBJ2-1; 10 nucleotides line up with TRBD2. The CDR3 contains 13 residues. The V segment lost 8 bases and the J segment 6 bases; nucleotides outside the gene matches: 5. From germline, CDR1 is SGHRS and CDR2 YFSETQ. The CDR3 nucleotides are TGCGCCAGTACTAGCGGGACTGTCAATGAGCAGTTCTTC. Protein sequence: CASTSGTVNEQFF. The complete variable domain, with remaining parts taken from reference TRBV5-1 and TRBJ2-1, reads KAGVTQTPRYLIKTRGQQVTLSCSPISGHRSVSWYQQTPGQGLQFLFEYFSETQRNKGNFPGRFSGRQFSNSRSEMNVSTLELGDSALYLCASTSGTVNEQFFGPGTRLTVL.

This clonotype occurred a few times. J is TRBJ2-7 and V is TRBV10-1; perhaps D is TRBD1 or TRBD2 (5 bases each). The germline V and J ends were trimmed by 4 bases and 2 bases, with 9 bases remaining between them. CDR1 and CDR2 (germline): WNHNN, SYGVQD (reference sequence). The CDR3 consists of 13 residues. CDR3 bases: TGCGCCAGCAGTGTAGAGGGGACCTACGAGCAGTACTTC. Translation gives CASSVEGTYEQYF.

The chain recombines TRBV5-1 with TRBJ1-5; D not resolved. This CDR3 has 11 amino acids. Trimming cost V 0 bases and J 9 bases, with 4 bases left between them. The germline CDR1 and CDR2 sequences are SGHRS and YFSETQ. CDR3 protein: CASSLVRPQHF. The DNA for the CDR3 is TGCGCCAGCAGCTTGGTACGGCCCCAGCATTTT.

This clonotype was counted only a few times. The chain links TRBV12-3 or TRBV12-4 to TRBJ1-5, with a tentative D call TRBD1 (6 bases). Trimming left V 5 bases short and J 9 bases short, with 14 bases between. CDR3 length equals 13 residues. This chain's CDR3 is CASSIQGGWPQHF. The CDR3 DNA sequence: TGTGCCAGCAGTATACAGGGAGGGTGGCCCCAGCATTTT.

V usage is TRBV7-9 and J usage is TRBJ2-1, with TRBD2 matching over 13 bases. Germline V gene sequence: CDR1 SEHNR, CDR2 FQNEAQ (reference sequence). CDR3 length: 15 residues. The J segment lost 8 bases and the V segment lost 7 bases, leaving 8 bases of the junction unmatched. The CDR3 coding sequence is TGTGCCAGCACTACTAGCGGGGGGGCCCGTGATGAGCAGTTCTTC. Amino acids: CASTTSGGARDEQFF. The whole variable domain, remainder taken from reference TRBV7-9 and TRBJ2-1, is DTGVSQNPRHKITKRGQNVTFRCDPISEHNRLYWYRQTLGQGPEFLTYFQNEAQLEKSRLLSDRFSAERPKGSFSTLEIQRTEQGDSAMYLCASTTSGGARDEQFFGPGTRLTVL.

J is TRBJ2-7 and V is TRBV9; 11 bases agree with TRBD1. In germline, CDR1 is SGDLS, CDR2 YYNGEE. The CDR3 has 15 amino acids. The J segment lost 6 bases and the V segment lost 3 bases, leaving 8 bases of the junction unmatched. CDR3 DNA sequence: TGTGCCAGCAGCGATATGGACAGGGGGCGAGGCGAGCAGTACTTC. Translating it yields CASSDMDRGRGEQYF.

This clonotype turned up a few times. V and J are TRBV20-1 and TRBJ2-7; 7 nucleotides match TRBD2. CDR1 DFQATT and CDR2 SNEGSKA come from the germline V gene (reference sequence). The CDR3 is 13 residues long. The junction had 10 bases not matched to a gene; V was cut back by 5 bases and J by 6 bases. This CDR3 is CSASRGDRSEQYF. The CDR3 DNA reads as TGCAGTGCTTCTCGGGGGGACCGGTCCGAGCAGTACTTC.

In its sample, this clonotype was seen a few times. The rearrangement links TRBV20-1 to TRBJ2-7; 12 bases are shared with TRBD2. CDR1 and CDR2 from the germline V gene are DFQATT and SNEGSKA (reference sequence). Trimming removed 3 bases from V and 5 bases from J; junction bases left unmatched: 5. This CDR3 has 14 amino acids. The CDR3 coding sequence is TGCAGTGCTAGTAGGACTAGCGGGACACACGAGCAGTACTTC. Translation: CSASRTSGTHEQYF.

This rearrangement joins TRBV20-1 to TRBJ2-3, with D unclear. Germline V lookup: CDR1 DFQATT, CDR2 SNEGSKA (reference sequence). V lost 6 bases and J lost 4, with 11 bases in between. This CDR3 is 12 amino acids long. The DNA of the CDR3 is TGCAGTGCGAATACGCGCCCAGATACGCAGTATTTT. Translation gives CSANTRPDTQYF.

At least ten counts were recorded for this clonotype. The CDR3 DNA is TGTGCCAGCAGTTACCTTTCCGGGACAGGTCGCTATGGCTACACCTTC. Translation gives CASSYLSGTGRYGYTF. The chain links TRBV6-5 to TRBJ1-2; 8 bases fit TRBD1. This CDR3 spans 16 amino acids. Trimming removed 2 bases from V and 4 bases from J; junction bases left unmatched: 9. The V gene's germline CDR1 is MNHEY and CDR2 SVGAGI.

This clonotype was recorded many times. The chain carries TRBV30 and TRBJ1-3; 9 nucleotides match TRBD1. The CDR3 sequence is 13 residues long. Germline-derived CDR1 and CDR2 are GTSNPN and SVGIG (reference sequence). The V gene end was trimmed by 3 bases and the J gene end by 4 bases; junction bases not matched to a gene: 1. DNA of the CDR3: TGTGCCTGGAGGACAGGGGGAGGAAACACCATATATTTT. This codes for CAWRTGGGNTIYF.

The chain is built from TRBV25-1 and TRBJ2-3; D not resolved. Germline V CDR1 and CDR2: MGHDK, SYGVNS. The V and J ends lost 3 bases and 2 bases respectively, with 12 bases between them. The CDR3 has 15 amino acids. The CDR3 protein is CASSDPAAPTDTQYF. In DNA form, the CDR3 reads TGTGCCAGCAGTGATCCAGCTGCCCCCACAGATACGCAGTATTTT.

This clonotype occurred a few times. The chain couples TRBV7-2 to TRBJ2-2; 10 bases line up with TRBD2. The CDR3 spans 15 residues. V lost 1 base, J lost 5 bases, and 1 base stayed unmatched. Germline V gene sequence: CDR1 SGHTA, CDR2 FQGNSA. This CDR3 is CASSLVLAGTGELFF. CDR3 bases: TGTGCCAGCAGCTTAGTACTAGCGGGGACCGGGGAGCTGTTTTTT.

This clonotype was recorded a few times. The chain uses TRBV18 and TRBJ2-7; the match to TRBD2 covers 7 bases. From germline, CDR1 is KGHSH and CDR2 LQKENI. The J segment lost 5 bases and the V segment lost 0 bases, leaving 7 bases of the junction unmatched. CDR3 length: 15 residues. As DNA, the CDR3 is TGTGCCAGCTCACCACCGGGCGGGGGTCCTAACGAGCAGTACTTC. Protein product: CASSPPGGGPNEQYF.

This sequence joins TRBV20-1 and TRBJ1-2; D not resolved. This CDR3 has 17 amino acids. The V end lost 0 bases, the J end lost 4 bases, and 21 bases lay between the germline ends. Germline V gene sequence: CDR1 DFQATT, CDR2 SNEGSKA (reference sequence). In DNA, the CDR3 is TGCAGTGCTAGAGATTGGGGAGGGTCGGGTTTTGGCTATGGCTACACCTTC. Its protein product is CSARDWGGSGFGYGYTF.

This clonotype was found once. The chain employs TRBV10-3 and TRBJ2-7, with 7 bases lining up with TRBD1. The V gene end was trimmed by 2 bases and the J gene end by 4 bases; junction bases not matched to a gene: 23. The germline gives CDR1 ENHRY, CDR2 SYGVKD. There are 20 residues in the CDR3. Here the CDR3 DNA reads TGTGCCATCAGTGAGGACCCAATCGACAGGGCCGGAGCTGTTTCTTACGAGCAGTACTTC. This encodes CAISEDPIDRAGAVSYEQYF.

As to this clonotype: This may be a read error, as it is one base from a much larger clone. This chain links TRBV20-1 with TRBJ2-1; D is possibly TRBD2 (5 bases). This CDR3 is 12 amino acids long. CDR1 DFQATT and CDR2 SNEGSKA come from the germline V gene (reference sequence). Trimming cost V 1 base and J 11 bases, with 12 bases left between them. CDR3 region: CSARVGETKQFF. In nucleotides, the CDR3 is TGCAGTGCTAGAGTGGGAGAAACCAAGCAGTTCTTC.

The chain carries TRBV30 and TRBJ2-3; 13 nucleotides line up with TRBD2. Trimming cost V 6 bases and J 3 bases; bases outside gene matches: 6. This CDR3 contains 15 residues. Germline V CDR1 and CDR2: GTSNPN, SVGIG (reference sequence). The CDR3: CACPGLAGSTDTQYF. The CDR3 DNA is TGTGCCTGCCCGGGACTAGCGGGAAGTACAGATACGCAGTATTTT.

This rearrangement joins TRBV12-3 or TRBV12-4 to TRBJ2-5; tentatively, D is TRBD1 or TRBD2 (6 bases each). This CDR3 spans 18 amino acids. Trimming removed 0 bases from V and 4 bases from J, with 21 bases in between. The CDR3 DNA sequence: TGTGCCAGCAGTTTAGCGGCGGGTAGGGGGGCGCGAAGAGAGACCCAGTACTTC. Its protein is CASSLAAGRGARRETQYF.